This T cell receptor beta chain appears in the sequencing data of a study of cytomegalovirus exposure and HLA in healthy donors. General observations from the study: Accounts indicate the classifier identified cytomegalovirus status with strong specificity and sensitivity.

These donors, healthy bone marrow donors, were studied. This PCR relied on a set of 60 Vbeta primers and 13 Jbeta primers. Repertoires were generated with immunoSEQ multiplex PCR, while TCRdb's copy carries only in-frame clones and drops some. The sample has approximately 160,000 clones, 64% seen once. Regarding this clone: No antigen is known for it.

The TCR comes from a woman aged 30 to 39 in good health and CMV-seropositive. The sample taken for sequencing was PBMCs.

The CDR3 nucleotides are TGCGCCAGCGTCGACAGGGGGCACTTGGGCGGGGAGCTGTTTTTT. Encoded protein: CASVDRGHLGGELFF. V gene TRBV5-1 combines with J gene TRBJ2-2, with 10 bases identical to TRBD1. J gave up 7 bases and V 7 bases, and 10 bases lay outside the gene matches. The CDR3 covers 15 residues. Germline values: CDR1 SGHRS, CDR2 YFSETQ. Together with reference TRBV5-1 and TRBJ2-2, the CDR3 gives the full variable domain: KAGVTQTPRYLIKTRGQQVTLSCSPISGHRSVSWYQQTPGQGLQFLFEYFSETQRNKGNFPGRFSGRQFSNSRSEMNVSTLELGDSALYLCASVDRGHLGGELFFGEGSRLTVL.